Here is one TCR beta chain with its context. The data derive from a study of blood T cell repertoires in COVID-19. Overall study context: Specimens from acute and convalescent COVID-19 originated in the United States, Italy and Spain. Sources were T cells, B-cell-depleted T cells, or PBMCs; the material itself was cDNA or gDNA.

The CDR3 consists of 20 residues. CDR1 and CDR2 from the germline V gene are MGHRA and YSYEKL. V gave up 3 bases and J gave up 0 bases; unmatched junction bases: 8. Original handling: The authors estimated nucleated cell counts from reference gene primer amplification. The repertoire was sequenced with immunoSEQ multiplex PCR; TCRdb's copy has only in-frame clones and lacks some. V, J and clone size derive from that table, while D and trimming were established from the DNA sequence. The top ten clones hold 7% to 10% of a sample with about 58,000 clones, 88% of them seen once. Sequencing was performed on peripheral blood. V is TRBV4-1 and J is TRBJ2-1, with 16 bases lining up with TRBD2. This TCR derives from a woman in her seventies with active COVID-19. CDR3 coding DNA: TGCGCCAGCAGCCAGGTACCGGGACTAGCGGGAGGGGGCTCCTACAATGAGCAGTTCTTC. This encodes CASSQVPGLAGGGSYNEQFF.